This TCR beta chain was sequenced for a study of blood T cell repertoires in COVID-19. Study at large: Sources were T cells, B-cell-depleted T cells, or PBMCs; the material itself was cDNA or gDNA.

After removal of 0 bases from V and 4 bases from J, the junction contained 7 bases not matched to a gene. This CDR3 has 17 amino acids. The germline CDR1 and CDR2 sequences are KGHSH and LQKENI. TCRdb's table, derived via immunoSEQ multiplex PCR, lists solely in-frame clones and lacks some. The sample has about 210,000 clones; around 86% are singletons. The cohort comprised adults aged about 18 to 100 years residing in about two dozen US areas. Donors were grouped by their self-reported clinical history. Sequencing used PBMCs or T cells enriched from blood (not recorded which). The chain uses TRBV18 and TRBJ2-5; 11 bases align to TRBD1. The receptor was isolated from a woman aged 45 to 65 with acute COVID-19. The CDR3 DNA sequence: TGTGCCAGCTCACCACCCCGGGGACAGGGGGATGGAGAGACCCAGTACTTC. Residues: CASSPPRGQGDGETQYF.